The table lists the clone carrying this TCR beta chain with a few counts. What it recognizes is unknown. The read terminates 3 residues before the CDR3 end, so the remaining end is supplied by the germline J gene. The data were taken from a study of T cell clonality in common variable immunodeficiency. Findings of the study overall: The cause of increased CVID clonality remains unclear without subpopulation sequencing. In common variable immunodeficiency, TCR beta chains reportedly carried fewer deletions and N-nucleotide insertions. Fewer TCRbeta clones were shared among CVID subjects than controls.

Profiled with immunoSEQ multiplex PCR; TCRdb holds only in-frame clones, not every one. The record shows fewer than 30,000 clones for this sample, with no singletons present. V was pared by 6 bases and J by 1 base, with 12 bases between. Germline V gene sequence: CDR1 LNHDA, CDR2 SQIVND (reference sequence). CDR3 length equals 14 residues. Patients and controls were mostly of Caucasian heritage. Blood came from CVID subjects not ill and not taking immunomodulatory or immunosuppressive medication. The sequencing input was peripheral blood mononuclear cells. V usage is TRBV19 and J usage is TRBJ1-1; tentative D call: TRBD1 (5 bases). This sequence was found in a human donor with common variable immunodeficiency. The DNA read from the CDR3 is TGTGCCAGTAGCCCTCGGGGGAGGAACACTGAA. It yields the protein CASSPRGRNTE. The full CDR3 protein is CASSPRGRNTEAFF.